The 23 T cell receptor beta chains presented below share a single source sample, sequenced in a study of shared clonotypes between healthy human individuals. Assay used: immunoSEQ multiplex PCR; TCRdb lists only in-frame clones, some missing. The table records 2 million to 2.5 million clones, 90% to 97% of them present only once. Specimen: naive CD4+ T cells sorted from blood. The sample's subset: CD45RA+ positively selected. Every receptor here comes from a man between 18 and 29 years old in good health.

V gene TRBV28 combines with J gene TRBJ1-1; 8 bases align to TRBD1. V shed 2 bases, J shed 8 bases, and the junction held 13 bases outside the gene matches. Germline loops: CDR1 MDHEN, CDR2 SYDVKM. The CDR3 sequence is 16 residues long. As DNA, the CDR3 is TGTGCCAGCAGTTTAATAGTGGGGGCAGGGGACAGGGAAGCTTTCTTT. It is translated as CASSLIVGAGDREAFF.

The chain joins TRBV4-3 to TRBJ2-7; TRBD2 aligns across 10 bases. CDR1 is LGHNA and CDR2 is YSLEER in the germline V gene. The V segment lost 0 bases and the J segment 6 bases; nucleotides outside the gene matches: 5. The CDR3 contains 15 residues. DNA for the CDR3: TGCGCCAGCAGCCAAGATGGGCTAGCGGGAGCCGAGCAGTACTTC. As protein: CASSQDGLAGAEQYF.

In the case of this clone: Other nucleotide sequences from this sample produce the same CDR3. J is TRBJ2-7 and V is TRBV6-1, with D tentatively TRBD1 (5 bases). Germline assignment: CDR1 MNHNS and CDR2 SASEGT. Trimming cost V 0 bases and J 1 base, with 7 bases left between them. The CDR3 spans 14 residues. In DNA form, the CDR3 reads TGTGCCAGCAGTGAAGCAGGGGTGTCCTACGAGCAGTACTTC. Protein: CASSEAGVSYEQYF.

This chain uses TRBV28 with TRBJ2-7; the D is unclear. This CDR3 region has 11 residues. The germline V gene encodes CDR1 MDHEN and CDR2 SYDVKM. Trimming stripped 5 bases from V and 3 bases from J, with 5 bases between. CDR3 region: CASSVDYEQYF. DNA of the CDR3: TGTGCCAGCAGTGTGGACTACGAGCAGTACTTC.

The chain is built from TRBV5-4 and TRBJ2-5; D might be TRBD1 (6 bases). CDR3 length: 17 amino acids. Trimming cost V 4 bases and J 2 bases, with 21 bases left between them. Germline V gives CDR1 SGHNT, CDR2 YYREEE (reference sequence). CDR3 bases: TGTGCCAGCAGCAAACCGGGACAAGGACCTCCTCAAGAGACCCAGTACTTC. Translating it yields CASSKPGQGPPQETQYF.

The chain recombines TRBV5-1 with TRBJ2-4, with 7 nucleotides matching TRBD2. This CDR3 has 15 amino acids. CDR1 and CDR2 (germline): SGHRS, YFSETQ. The ends lost 0 bases at V and 8 bases at J; junction bases unmatched: 8. The CDR3 loop reads CASSLEGNRGDIQYF. In nucleotides, the CDR3 is TGCGCCAGCAGCTTGGAGGGAAATCGGGGGGACATTCAGTACTTC.

This chain links TRBV5-1 with TRBJ1-1; D unclear. This CDR3 spans 14 amino acids. Germline values: CDR1 SGHRS, CDR2 YFSETQ. V was shortened by 0 bases and J by 1 base, with 7 bases between the two germline ends. CDR3 loop: CASSLVQPNTEAFF. In DNA form, the CDR3 reads TGCGCCAGCAGCTTGGTACAGCCGAACACTGAAGCTTTCTTT.

V and J are TRBV7-9 and TRBJ1-1, with D perhaps matching TRBD1 (5 bases). Trimming took 3 bases from V and 5 from J, leaving 13 bases between them. The germline V gene encodes CDR1 SEHNR and CDR2 FQNEAQ (reference sequence). CDR3 length: 14 amino acids. In nucleotides, the CDR3 is TGTGCCAGCAGCTTTTTCTCGGGGGGTACTGAAGCTTTCTTT. Translated: CASSFFSGGTEAFF.

This clone occurred a few times. V gene TRBV7-9 combines with J gene TRBJ1-6, with a weak D call TRBD1 (6 bases). Germline CDR1 is SEHNR and CDR2 is FQNEAQ (reference sequence). The length of the CDR3 is 16 residues. V was pared by 1 base and J by 7 bases, with 14 bases between. This CDR3 reads CASSLVGTLSNSPLHF. The CDR3 DNA is TGTGCCAGCAGCTTAGTTGGGACATTATCGAATTCACCCCTCCACTTT. The variable domain in full, completed from reference TRBV7-9 and TRBJ1-6, reads DTGVSQNPRHKITKRGQNVTFRCDPISEHNRLYWYRQTLGQGPEFLTYFQNEAQLEKSRLLSDRFSAERPKGSFSTLEIQRTEQGDSAMYLCASSLVGTLSNSPLHFGNGTRLTVT.

This sequence joins TRBV5-1 and TRBJ2-2, with a possible D match to TRBD2 (6 bases). The V end lost 0 bases, the J end lost 7 bases, and 13 bases lay between the germline ends. This CDR3 comprises 15 residues. CDR1 and CDR2 from the germline V gene are SGHRS and YFSETQ. CDR3: CASSLEGGIIGELFF. CDR3 nucleotide sequence: TGCGCCAGCAGCTTGGAGGGAGGTATTATCGGGGAGCTGTTTTTT.

V and J are TRBV5-1 and TRBJ2-1, with D uncertain. V lost 0 bases and J lost 9, with 16 bases in between. The CDR3 is made up of 15 amino acids. CDR1 is SGHRS and CDR2 is YFSETQ in the germline V gene. The CDR3 sequence: CASSLDPVVLGEQFF. The CDR3 DNA follows: TGCGCCAGCAGCTTGGACCCTGTTGTCCTCGGTGAGCAGTTCTTC.

This chain links TRBV2 with TRBJ2-2; 14 nucleotides agree with TRBD2. This CDR3 spans 16 amino acids. The germline V gene has CDR1 SNHLY and CDR2 FYNNEI. With 6 bases clipped from V and 1 base from J, the junction kept 1 base outside the gene matches. CDR3 sequence: CASSGTSGGNTGELFF. DNA for the CDR3: TGTGCCAGCAGCGGGACTAGCGGGGGGAACACCGGGGAGCTGTTTTTT. Together with reference TRBV2 and TRBJ2-2, the CDR3 gives the full variable domain: EPEVTQTPSHQVTQMGQEVILRCVPISNHLYFYWYRQILGQKVEFLVSFYNNEISEKSEIFDDQFSVERPDGSNFTLKIRSTKLEDSAMYFCASSGTSGGNTGELFFGEGSRLTVL.

The gene calls are TRBV10-3 and TRBJ2-6; either TRBD1 or TRBD2 may supply D (5 bases each). With 7 bases removed from V and 0 bases from J, the gap between germline ends came to 13 bases. The CDR3 has 16 residues. Germline-derived CDR1 and CDR2 are ENHRY and SYGVKD. The CDR3 nucleotides are TGTGCCATCACCGGGACGCTAAGCTCTGGGGCCAACGTCCTGACTTTC. Translating it yields CAITGTLSSGANVLTF.

The chain links TRBV6-5 to TRBJ1-6; TRBD1 agrees at 11 bases. The germline V gene has CDR1 MNHEY and CDR2 SVGAGI. J gave up 8 bases and V 6 bases, and 3 bases lay outside the gene matches. The CDR3 is 14 amino acids. The DNA of the CDR3 is TGTGCCAGCAGAGTGGGACAGGGGGATTCACCCCTCCACTTT. It yields the protein CASRVGQGDSPLHF.

The chain's CDR3 is CASSARGNEKLFF. Written as DNA, the CDR3 is TGTGCCAGCAGTGCCAGGGGTAATGAAAAACTGTTTTTT. This chain links TRBV6-5 with TRBJ1-4, with a tentative D call TRBD1 (6 bases). Germline loops: CDR1 MNHEY, CDR2 SVGAGI. CDR3 size: 13 residues. The ends were cut back, 5 bases at V and 4 bases at J, with 8 bases in the middle.

This clone showed up just once. The gene calls are TRBV6-5 and TRBJ1-6; TRBD1 agrees at 7 bases. Germline lookup yields CDR1 MNHEY and CDR2 SVGAGI. V shed 8 bases and J 5 bases; nucleotides not matched to a gene: 9. This CDR3 spans 15 amino acids. CDR3 DNA sequence: TGTGCCAGCGAGCGTATCGGACAGGATAATTCACCCCTCCACTTT. It is translated as CASERIGQDNSPLHF.

This rearrangement joins TRBV29-1 to TRBJ2-1; 16 bases map to TRBD2. This CDR3 spans 19 amino acids. Germline V gene data show CDR1 as SQVTM and CDR2 as ANQGSEA. Unmatched junction bases numbered 14, after V lost 5 bases and J lost 4 bases. Here the CDR3 DNA reads TGCAGCGTTCCACCGGCCGGGACTAGCGGGAGGGTAACTTACAATGAGCAGTTCTTC. It yields the protein CSVPPAGTSGRVTYNEQFF.

The rearrangement uses TRBV28 and TRBJ1-2, with a tentative D call TRBD1 (5 bases). V was pared by 3 bases and J by 7 bases, with 15 bases between. Germline assignment: CDR1 MDHEN and CDR2 SYDVKM. This CDR3 region has 14 residues. CDR3 sequence (DNA): TGTGCCAGCAGTTTCCGGGTCCCGGGACTTGGCTACACCTTC. Protein sequence: CASSFRVPGLGYTF.

The chain couples TRBV30 to TRBJ2-3; 14 nucleotides match TRBD2. The germline CDR1 and CDR2 sequences are GTSNPN and SVGIG (reference sequence). The CDR3 has 16 amino acids. Unmatched junction bases numbered 5, after V lost 1 base and J lost 5 bases. The CDR3 DNA sequence: TGTGCCTGGAGTGCGGGACTAGCGGGAGCAGGAGATACGCAGTATTTT. Protein product: CAWSAGLAGAGDTQYF.

The V gene is TRBV11-2, the J gene TRBJ1-6; D unclear. Trimming removed 0 bases at V and 10 bases at J, with 13 bases between. The V gene's germline CDR1 is SGHAT and CDR2 FQNNGV. There are 15 residues in the CDR3. The CDR3: CASSLDLYIGSPLHF. CDR3 coding DNA: TGTGCCAGCAGCTTAGATCTATATATCGGATCACCCCTCCACTTT.

This clone was counted a single time. The rearrangement joins TRBV19 to TRBJ2-7; D perhaps matches TRBD1 (5 bases). The CDR3 covers 18 residues. V shed 0 bases and J shed 2 bases, with 20 bases lying between them. Germline CDR1 LNHDA, CDR2 SQIVND (reference sequence). CDR3 loop: CASSIDRGAGSTTYEQYF. The CDR3 nucleotides are TGTGCCAGTAGTATAGATCGTGGGGCCGGATCAACCACCTACGAGCAGTACTTC.

The chain combines TRBV4-3 with TRBJ1-4; D possibly corresponds to TRBD1 (6 bases). Germline CDR1 LGHNA, CDR2 YSLEER. The V and J ends lost 6 bases and 6 bases respectively, with 17 bases between them. This CDR3 contains 15 residues. The CDR3 protein is CASRQLGGVDEKLFF. The CDR3 nucleotides are TGCGCCAGCAGACAACTAGGGGGTGTAGATGAAAAACTGTTTTTT.

This chain links TRBV28 with TRBJ2-7; TRBD1 might be the D (5 bases). Germline assignment: CDR1 MDHEN and CDR2 SYDVKM. Trimming cost V 7 bases and J 0 bases, with 16 bases left between them. This CDR3 region has 15 residues. The CDR3 sequence is CASNSRHRRSYEQYF. CDR3 coding DNA: TGTGCCAGCAACTCCCGCCACAGGCGCTCCTACGAGCAGTACTTC.